The 21 T cell receptor beta chains listed next were all sequenced from one sample in a study of control samples from healthy donors and cancer patients. The repertoire was sequenced with immunoSEQ multiplex PCR; TCRdb's copy has only in-frame clones and lacks some. Among around 170,000 clones listed, 88% were seen once. Material: blood. The receptors come from a woman aged 25 to 45 in good health.

In nucleotides, the CDR3 is TGTGCCAGCTCACCAAAGGACAGGGACACTGAAGCTTTCTTT. It specifies CASSPKDRDTEAFF. This sequence joins TRBV18 and TRBJ1-1, with TRBD1 matching over 8 bases. Germline V lookup: CDR1 KGHSH, CDR2 LQKENI. Trimming cost V 2 bases and J 3 bases; bases outside gene matches: 2. CDR3 length: 14 amino acids. Full variable domain (remainder filled in from reference TRBV18 and TRBJ1-1): NAGVMQNPRHLVRRRGQEARLRCSPMKGHSHVYWYRQLPEEGLKFMVYLQKENIIDESGMPKERFSAEFPKEGPSILRIQQVVRGDSAAYFCASSPKDRDTEAFFGQGTRLTVV.

The chain joins TRBV24-1 to TRBJ2-6; D unresolved. The CDR3 is 13 residues long. Trimming shortened V by 4 bases and J by 4 bases, and 4 bases separated the two germline ends. CDR1 KGHDR and CDR2 SFDVKD come from the germline V gene. The CDR3 nucleotides are TGTGCCACCAGTGACTTCGGGGCCAACGTCCTGACTTTC. This encodes CATSDFGANVLTF.

The V and J genes are TRBV27 and TRBJ1-3; no definite D call. This CDR3 spans 13 amino acids. Germline V gene lookup returns CDR1 MNHEY and CDR2 SMNVEV (reference sequence). Trimming left V 0 bases short and J 4 bases short, with 4 bases between. CDR3 nucleotide sequence: TGTGCCAGCAGTTTATCTTCAGGAAACACCATATATTTT. Residues: CASSLSSGNTIYF.

The chain recombines TRBV19 with TRBJ1-2, with D maybe TRBD1 (6 bases). The CDR3 totals 14 residues. V was shortened by 3 bases and J by 4 bases, with 12 bases between the two germline ends. CDR1 and CDR2 (germline): LNHDA, SQIVND (reference sequence). For the CDR3, the DNA is TGTGCCAGTAGTATGCCCAGGGGCGTCTATGGCTACACCTTC. Its translation: CASSMPRGVYGYTF. The whole variable domain, remainder taken from reference TRBV19 and TRBJ1-2, is DGGITQSPKYLFRKEGQNVTLSCEQNLNHDAMYWYRQDPGQGLRLIYYSQIVNDFQKGDIAEGYSVSREKKESFPLTVTSAQKNPTAFYLCASSMPRGVYGYTFGSGTRLTVV.

The chain links TRBV28 to TRBJ2-7, with TRBD2 matching over 7 bases. The length of the CDR3 is 16 residues. CDR1 is MDHEN, CDR2 SYDVKM, per germline. V lost 8 bases to trimming and J lost 2 bases; unmatched junction nucleotides: 15. CDR3 sequence reads: CASQLIGPGGTYEQYF. The CDR3 DNA reads as TGTGCCAGCCAACTAATAGGACCGGGGGGAACCTACGAGCAGTACTTC.

V and J are TRBV6-5 and TRBJ2-7; 12 nucleotides line up with TRBD2. CDR1 and CDR2 (germline): MNHEY, SVGAGI. CDR3 length: 15 residues. The junction had 6 bases not matched to a gene; V was cut back by 0 bases and J by 9 bases. CDR3 loop: CASSYSLAGGPGQYF. In DNA, the CDR3 is TGTGCCAGCAGTTACTCACTAGCGGGAGGCCCCGGGCAGTACTTC.

V is TRBV6-5 and J is TRBJ1-6; D gene unclear. The V end lost 5 bases, the J end lost 8 bases, and 16 bases lay between the germline ends. The V gene's germline CDR1 is MNHEY and CDR2 SVGAGI. This CDR3 contains 15 residues. CDR3 sequence reads: CASSQAGGRYSPLHF. The CDR3 DNA follows: TGTGCCAGCAGTCAGGCAGGCGGGAGGTATTCACCCCTCCACTTT.

The chain combines TRBV23-1 with TRBJ2-7; TRBD1 matches 9 bases. TRBV23-1 is classed as an ORF, of uncertain function. The length of the CDR3 is 17 residues. With 0 bases clipped from V and 0 bases from J, the junction kept 6 bases outside the gene matches. CDR3 protein: CASSQSGDRAPSYEQYV. DNA of the CDR3: TGCGCCAGCAGTCAATCGGGGGACAGGGCCCCCTCCTACGAGCAGTACGTC.

This clone was picked up one time. The genes are TRBV19 and TRBJ2-3; TRBD2 matches at 8 bases. The germline V gene encodes CDR1 LNHDA and CDR2 SQIVND (reference sequence). CDR3 length: 14 residues. With 9 bases clipped from V and 5 bases from J, the junction kept 10 bases outside the gene matches. This CDR3 is CARERAGVEDTQYF. The CDR3 DNA sequence: TGTGCCAGAGAAAGAGCGGGAGTGGAAGATACGCAGTATTTT.

The V call is TRBV29-1, the J call TRBJ2-3, with 9 bases identical to TRBD1. Germline CDR1 SQVTM, CDR2 ANQGSEA. CDR3 length equals 13 residues. Losses at the gene ends were 4 bases for V and 7 bases for J; bases not matched to a gene: 6. The CDR3 sequence: CSVVGQGFNTQYF. In nucleotides, the CDR3 is TGCAGCGTTGTAGGACAGGGGTTCAATACGCAGTATTTT.

The chain links TRBV2 to TRBJ2-7, with D perhaps TRBD1 or TRBD2 (7 bases each). The CDR3 sequence is 18 residues long. Trimming shortened V by 8 bases and J by 0 bases, and 26 bases separated the two germline ends. Germline CDR1 SNHLY, CDR2 FYNNEI. Here the CDR3 DNA reads TGTGCCAGCGGCAACCCCAGGGGGGGACTCTCGAGCTCCTACGAGCAGTACTTC. This codes for CASGNPRGGLSSSYEQYF.

The chain joins TRBV27 to TRBJ2-3; 8 bases align to TRBD1. Unmatched junction bases numbered 5, after V lost 5 bases and J lost 4 bases. The CDR3 totals 14 residues. The germline gives CDR1 MNHEY, CDR2 SMNVEV (reference sequence). In DNA, the CDR3 is TGTGCCAGCAGTCCAGACAGGGGCCCAGATACGCAGTATTTT. Protein product: CASSPDRGPDTQYF.

V and J are TRBV14 and TRBJ2-1; 9 bases line up with TRBD2. The CDR3 runs 17 residues. CDR1 is SGHDN and CDR2 is FVKESK in the germline V gene. V lost 1 base and J lost 3; bases outside the gene matches: 7. CDR3 nucleotides: TGTGCCAGCAGCCAAGGCCTACTGCGGGGGGGCTACAATGAGCAGTTCTTC. The encoded protein is CASSQGLLRGGYNEQFF.

The chain combines TRBV11-2 with TRBJ1-3; D gene uncertain. Germline values: CDR1 SGHAT, CDR2 FQNNGV. This CDR3 spans 13 amino acids. V was pared by 5 bases and J by 0 bases, with 5 bases between. Here the CDR3 reads CASSPPSGNTIYF. Here the CDR3 DNA reads TGTGCCAGCAGCCCGCCCTCTGGAAACACCATATATTTT. Drawing the rest from reference TRBV11-2 and TRBJ1-3, the complete variable domain is EAGVAQSPRYKIIEKRQSVAFWCNPISGHATLYWYQQILGQGPKLLIQFQNNGVVDDSQLPKDRFSAERLKGVDSTLKIQPAKLEDSAVYLCASSPPSGNTIYFGEGSWLTVV.

The gene calls are TRBV28 and TRBJ1-3; D is possibly TRBD1 (5 bases). The CDR3 sequence is 13 residues long. Per the germline V gene, CDR1 is MDHEN and CDR2 is SYDVKM. Trimming removed 2 bases at V and 6 bases at J, with 8 bases between. The chain's CDR3 is CASSLQGPNTIYF. Written as DNA, the CDR3 is TGTGCCAGCAGTTTACAGGGACCAAACACCATATATTTT.

This chain links TRBV30 with TRBJ1-2, with D hard to call. Per the germline V gene, CDR1 is GTSNPN and CDR2 is SVGIG (reference sequence). V gave up 0 bases and J gave up 8 bases, with 13 bases separating them. The CDR3 is made up of 13 amino acids. The DNA of the CDR3 is TGTGCCTGGAGTGTACGTCGGGTCGGGGGCTACACCTTC. It specifies CAWSVRRVGGYTF.

This chain connects TRBV5-1 to TRBJ2-1; 7 bases agree with TRBD1. Germline V lookup: CDR1 SGHRS, CDR2 YFSETQ. The CDR3 is 15 residues long. J lost 3 bases, V lost 0 bases, and 3 bases had no gene match. Here the CDR3 DNA reads TGCGCCAGCAGCTTGGCACAGGGGATCTACAATGAGCAGTTCTTC. Translated, it gives CASSLAQGIYNEQFF.

The J gene is TRBJ1-4, the V gene TRBV2; TRBD1 aligns across 11 bases. Germline CDR1 is SNHLY and CDR2 is FYNNEI. Trimming cost V 7 bases and J 3 bases; bases outside gene matches: 4. The CDR3 length is 15 residues. The CDR3 nucleotides are TGTGCCAGCACCGGACAGGGGGCTTCTAATGAAAAACTGTTTTTT. It encodes CASTGQGASNEKLFF.

This chain joins TRBV19 and TRBJ1-6; tentatively, D is TRBD1 (6 bases). Germline assignment: CDR1 LNHDA and CDR2 SQIVND (reference sequence). The CDR3 extends over 15 amino acids. Trimming left V 11 bases short and J 2 bases short, with 16 bases between. CDR3 nucleotides: TGTGCCTGTAAACAGGGAGAACCCTATAATTCACCCCTCCACTTT. This gives the protein CACKQGEPYNSPLHF.

This clone was counted between two and nine times. For the CDR3, the DNA is TGTGCCAGCGGCCTGGGACCGGGATCAGAGGACGGGTACGAGCAGTACTTC. Translated, it gives CASGLGPGSEDGYEQYF. The J gene is TRBJ2-7, the V gene TRBV27; D assignment may be TRBD1 or TRBD2 (5 bases each). The V gene's germline CDR1 is MNHEY and CDR2 SMNVEV (reference sequence). With 8 bases removed from V and 4 bases from J, the gap between germline ends came to 27 bases. This CDR3 region has 17 residues.

The CDR3 nucleotides are TGCGCCAGCAGCTTGTTTCCAGGCTCAGGAGAGCAGTACTTC. Translated: CASSLFPGSGEQYF. The V call is TRBV5-1, the J call TRBJ2-7; D ambiguous. The CDR3 length is 14 residues. Germline V gene data show CDR1 as SGHRS and CDR2 as YFSETQ. V was cut by 1 base and J by 7 bases, with 15 bases left in between.